This T cell receptor beta chain was captured by sequencing in a study of T cell responses to AZD1222 COVID-19 vaccine. Turning to this clone: No antigen is known for it.

The assay was immunoSEQ multiplex PCR, and TCRdb's table has in-frame clones only and misses some. The repertoire holds about 140,000 clones, under 95% seen once, with around 3.2% in the top ten. Study results and limitations: Two doses of AZD1222 preceded a rise in Spike-specific TCR breadth and depth.

The CDR3 has 13 residues. Trimming cost V 0 bases and J 5 bases, with 8 bases left between them. Germline V gene data show CDR1 as SGDLS and CDR2 as YYNGEE. The receptor's source is an adult in good health. The V gene is TRBV9, the J gene TRBJ2-5; the D is unclear. The material was peripheral blood, obtained on day 0 of AZD1222 vaccination. CDR3 sequence (DNA): TGTGCCAGCAGCGTAGCTCCCCGGGAGACCCAGTACTTC. It translates to CASSVAPRETQYF.